One T cell receptor beta chain is described in this entry. Libraries were prepared by immunoSEQ multiplex PCR; TCRdb keeps only in-frame clonotypes and omits some of them. The sample yields around 230,000 clones, roughly 91% seen once. The sample belongs to a study of blood T cell repertoires in COVID-19. This study enrolled people aged about 18 to 90 from about two dozen US geographic areas. Self-reported history from a screening survey and questionnaire set each donor's cohort. This clonotype originated in a woman aged 30 to 39 with acute COVID-19. The specimen sequenced was PBMCs or T cells enriched from blood (not recorded which).

In DNA, the CDR3 is TGTGCCAGCAGTCCCCCGGGGGCCTACGAGCAGTACTTC. Translated, it gives CASSPPGAYEQYF. The gene calls are TRBV6-5 and TRBJ2-7; weak D call: TRBD2 (6 bases). CDR3 length: 13 amino acids. CDR1 MNHEY and CDR2 SVGAGI come from the germline V gene. V was cut by 5 bases and J by 2 bases, with 10 bases left in between.